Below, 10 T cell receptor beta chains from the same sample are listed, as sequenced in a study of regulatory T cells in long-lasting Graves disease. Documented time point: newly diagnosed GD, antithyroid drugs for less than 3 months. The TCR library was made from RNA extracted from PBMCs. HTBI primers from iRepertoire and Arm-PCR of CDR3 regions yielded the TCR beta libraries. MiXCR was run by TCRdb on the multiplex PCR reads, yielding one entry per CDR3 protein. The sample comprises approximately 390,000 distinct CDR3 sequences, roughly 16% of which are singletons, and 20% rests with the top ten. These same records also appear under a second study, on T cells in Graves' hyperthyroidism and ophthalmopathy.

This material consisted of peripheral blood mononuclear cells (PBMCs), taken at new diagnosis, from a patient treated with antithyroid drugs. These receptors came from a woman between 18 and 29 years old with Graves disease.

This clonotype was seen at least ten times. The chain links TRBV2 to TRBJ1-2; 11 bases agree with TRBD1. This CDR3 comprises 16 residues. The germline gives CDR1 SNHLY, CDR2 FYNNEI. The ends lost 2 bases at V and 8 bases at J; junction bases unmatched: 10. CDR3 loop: CASSESGQGARYGYTF. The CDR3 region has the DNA TGTGCCAGCAGTGAATCTGGACAGGGGGCGAGGTACGGCTACACCTTC. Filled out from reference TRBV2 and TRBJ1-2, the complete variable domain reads EPEVTQTPSHQVTQMGQEVILRCVPISNHLYFYWYRQILGQKVEFLVSFYNNEISEKSEIFDDQFSVERPDGSNFTLKIRSTKLEDSAMYFCASSESGQGARYGYTFGSGTRLTVV.

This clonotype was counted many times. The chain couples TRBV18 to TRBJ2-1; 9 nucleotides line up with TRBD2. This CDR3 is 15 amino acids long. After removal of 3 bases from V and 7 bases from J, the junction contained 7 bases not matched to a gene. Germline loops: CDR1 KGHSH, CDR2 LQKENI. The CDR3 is CASSPELAGKNEQFF. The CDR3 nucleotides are TGTGCCAGCTCACCTGAGCTAGCGGGAAAGAATGAGCAGTTCTTC.

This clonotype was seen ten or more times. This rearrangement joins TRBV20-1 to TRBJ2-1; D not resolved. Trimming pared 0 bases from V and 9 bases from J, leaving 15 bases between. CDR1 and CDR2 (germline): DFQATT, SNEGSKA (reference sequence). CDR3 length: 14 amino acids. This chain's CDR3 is CSARDPRARSEQFF. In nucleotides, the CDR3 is TGCAGTGCTAGAGATCCAAGGGCCAGGAGTGAGCAGTTCTTC.

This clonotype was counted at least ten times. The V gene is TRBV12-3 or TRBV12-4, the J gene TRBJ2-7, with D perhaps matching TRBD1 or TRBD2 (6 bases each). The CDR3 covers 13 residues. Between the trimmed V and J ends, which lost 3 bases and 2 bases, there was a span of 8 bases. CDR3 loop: CASSFRGPYEQYF. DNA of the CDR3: TGTGCCAGCAGTTTTCGGGGGCCCTACGAGCAGTACTTC.

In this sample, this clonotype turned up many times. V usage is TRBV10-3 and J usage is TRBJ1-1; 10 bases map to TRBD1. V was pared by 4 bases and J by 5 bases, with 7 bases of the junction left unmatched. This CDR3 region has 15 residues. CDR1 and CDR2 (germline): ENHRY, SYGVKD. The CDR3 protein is CAISGLTGGLTEAFF. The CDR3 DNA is TGTGCCATCAGTGGCCTGACAGGGGGCTTGACTGAAGCTTTCTTT.

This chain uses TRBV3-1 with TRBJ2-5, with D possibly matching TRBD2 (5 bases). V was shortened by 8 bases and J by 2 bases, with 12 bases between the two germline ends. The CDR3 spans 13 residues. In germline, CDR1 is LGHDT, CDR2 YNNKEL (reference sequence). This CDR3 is CASRRMTQETQYF. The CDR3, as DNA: TGTGCCAGCCGGAGGATGACACAAGAGACCCAGTACTTC.

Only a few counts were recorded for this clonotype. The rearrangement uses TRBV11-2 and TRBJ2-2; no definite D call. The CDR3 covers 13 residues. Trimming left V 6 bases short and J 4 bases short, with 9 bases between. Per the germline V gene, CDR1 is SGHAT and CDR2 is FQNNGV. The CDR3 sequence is CASRGPFTGELFF. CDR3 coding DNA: TGTGCCAGCAGAGGCCCCTTCACCGGGGAGCTGTTTTTT.

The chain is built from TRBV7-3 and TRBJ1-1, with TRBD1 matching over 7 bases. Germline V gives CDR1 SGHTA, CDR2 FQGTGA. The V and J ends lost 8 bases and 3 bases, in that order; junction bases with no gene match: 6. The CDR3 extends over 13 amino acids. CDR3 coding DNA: TGTGCCAGCGGCGCACAGGGGTACACTGAAGCTTTCTTT. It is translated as CASGAQGYTEAFF. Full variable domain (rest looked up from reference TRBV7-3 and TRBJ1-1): GAGVSQTPSNKVTEKGKYVELRCDPISGHTALYWYRQSLGQGPEFLIYFQGTGAADDSGLPNDRFFAVRPEGSVSTLKIQRTERGDSAVYLCASGAQGYTEAFFGQGTRLTVV.

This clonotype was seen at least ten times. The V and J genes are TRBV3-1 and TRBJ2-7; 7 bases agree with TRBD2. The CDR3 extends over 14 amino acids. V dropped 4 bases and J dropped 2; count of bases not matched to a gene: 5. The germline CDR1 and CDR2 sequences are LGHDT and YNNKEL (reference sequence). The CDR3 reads CASSLGTNAYEQYF. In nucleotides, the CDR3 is TGTGCCAGCAGCCTCGGGACTAATGCCTACGAGCAGTACTTC.

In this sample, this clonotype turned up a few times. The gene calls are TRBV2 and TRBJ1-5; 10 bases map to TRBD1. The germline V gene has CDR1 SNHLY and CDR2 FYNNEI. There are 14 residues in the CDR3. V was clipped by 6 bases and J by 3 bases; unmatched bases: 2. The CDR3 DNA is TGTGCCAGCAGGGACAGGGGGGACAATCAGCCCCAGCATTTT. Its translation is CASRDRGDNQPQHF.